This T cell receptor beta chain is from a study of blood T cell repertoires in COVID-19. On the study more broadly: The cDNA or gDNA used as material had been derived from T cells, B-cell-depleted T cells, or PBMCs.

Clones were sequenced by immunoSEQ multiplex PCR, and TCRdb holds only the in-frame ones, with some missing. The top ten hold 15% to 20% of the sample, which has roughly 130,000 clones, over 65% seen once. The junction had 5 bases not matched to a gene; V was cut back by 0 bases and J by 7 bases. The V gene's germline CDR1 is SGDLS and CDR2 YYNGEE. The CDR3 length is 15 residues. The chain carries TRBV9 and TRBJ2-2; 8 bases map to TRBD1. The TCR comes from a man in his forties or fifties with acute or convalescent COVID-19. Sequenced: peripheral blood. The DNA for the CDR3 is TGTGCCAGCAGCGTAGAGTCAGGGGGCGTCGGGGAGCTGTTTTTT. Its protein product is CASSVESGGVGELFF.